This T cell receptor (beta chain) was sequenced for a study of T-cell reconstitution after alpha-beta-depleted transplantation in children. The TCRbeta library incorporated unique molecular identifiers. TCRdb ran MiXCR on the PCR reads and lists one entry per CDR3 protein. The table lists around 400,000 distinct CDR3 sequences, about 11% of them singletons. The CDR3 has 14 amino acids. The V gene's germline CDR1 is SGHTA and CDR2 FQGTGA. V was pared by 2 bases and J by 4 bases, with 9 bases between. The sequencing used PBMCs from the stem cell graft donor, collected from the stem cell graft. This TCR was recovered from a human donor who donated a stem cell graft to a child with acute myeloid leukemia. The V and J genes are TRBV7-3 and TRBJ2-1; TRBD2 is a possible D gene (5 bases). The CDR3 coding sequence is TGTGCCAGCAGCTTAGCCCCGGGGTACAATGAGCAGTTCTTC. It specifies CASSLAPGYNEQFF.